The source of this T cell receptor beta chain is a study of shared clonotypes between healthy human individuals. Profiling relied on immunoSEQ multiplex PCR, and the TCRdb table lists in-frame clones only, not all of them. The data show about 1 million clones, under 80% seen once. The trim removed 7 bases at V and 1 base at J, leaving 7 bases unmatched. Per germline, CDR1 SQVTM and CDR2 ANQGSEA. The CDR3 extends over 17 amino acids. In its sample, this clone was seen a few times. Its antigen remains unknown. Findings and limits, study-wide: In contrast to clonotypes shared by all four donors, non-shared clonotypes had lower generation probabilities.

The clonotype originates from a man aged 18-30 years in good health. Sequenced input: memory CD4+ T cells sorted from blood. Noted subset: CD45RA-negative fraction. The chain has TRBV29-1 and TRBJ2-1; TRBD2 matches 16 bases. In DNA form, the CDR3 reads TGCAGCGCCTCGGGACTAGCGGGGGGGTCGTCCTACAATGAGCAGTTCTTC. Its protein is CSASGLAGGSSYNEQFF.